Below are 14 T cell receptor beta chains sequenced from a single sample in a study of blood T cells in healthy people across ages. With a J-beta primer mix and a sample-barcoded 5' primer, a second PCR ran about 7 to 12 cycles. TCRdb redid the calling of the 5' RACE reads with MiXCR, one entry per CDR3 protein. The sample carries about 1,800,000 distinct CDR3 sequences, about 30% recorded once. The material sequenced was blood. The receptor source for this set is a woman aged 25 to 39 in good health.

About this clonotype: At one boundary the junction diverges from the germline segment, which might be a read error. The gene calls are TRBV6-5 and TRBJ1-1, with TRBD1 matching 12 bases. This CDR3 contains 18 residues. Germline CDR1 is MNHEY and CDR2 is SVGAGI. The CDR3 sequence: CASSPFGGTGGVRTEACF. CDR3 DNA: TGTGCCAGCAGCCCCTTCGGCGGGACAGGGGGCGTGAGGACTGAAGCTTGCTTT.

The chain recombines TRBV7-2 with TRBJ2-3; D gene uncertain. Germline V gene lookup returns CDR1 SGHTA and CDR2 FQGNSA. The CDR3 contains 16 residues. Trimming cost V 6 bases and J 5 bases, with 21 bases left between them. The CDR3 coding sequence is TGTGCCAGCAGTTATTTGGGCTCTAGATCTCAAGATACGCAGTATTTT. Its protein product is CASSYLGSRSQDTQYF.

About this clonotype itself: With a much larger clone just one base away, this may be a read error. As the CDR3 is not closed by the conserved phenylalanine or tryptophan, this likely results from a read error. This chain uses TRBV7-2 with TRBJ2-1; TRBD2 matches 8 bases. Germline V gene lookup returns CDR1 SGHTA and CDR2 FQGNSA. The trim removed 1 base at V and 4 bases at J, leaving 6 bases unmatched. The CDR3 has 16 amino acids. CDR3 DNA sequence: TGTGCCAGCAGCTTAGAAAGCGGGGGTGAGTACAATGAGCAGTTCTCC. Amino acids: CASSLESGGEYNEQFS.

The CDR3 region is CASSLYQGRGEQFF. The CDR3 region has the DNA TGTGCCAGCAGTTTATACCAGGGTAGGGGAGAACAGTTCTTC. V is TRBV28 and J is TRBJ2-1; D possibly matches TRBD1 or TRBD2 (5 bases each). Germline assignment: CDR1 MDHEN and CDR2 SYDVKM. The CDR3 consists of 14 residues. With 1 base removed from V and 13 bases from J, the gap between germline ends came to 17 bases.

A word on this clonotype: One base away lies a much larger clone, so this may be a sequencing read error. V gene TRBV6-2 or TRBV6-3 combines with J gene TRBJ2-7; D remains ambiguous. The CDR3 length is 13 residues. Germline CDR1 is MNHEY and CDR2 is SVGEGT. The CDR3: CAGSYGGIYEQYF. The CDR3 DNA reads TGTGCCGGCAGTTACGGTGGGATATACGAGCAGTACTTC.

V and J are TRBV19 and TRBJ2-2, with D perhaps assigned TRBD1 or TRBD2 (5 bases each). Germline loops: CDR1 LNHDA, CDR2 SQIVND (reference sequence). CDR3 length: 15 amino acids. V shed 3 bases and J shed 3 bases, with 11 bases lying between them. The CDR3, as DNA: TGTGCCAGTAGTATGTGGGACGGATACACCGGGGAGCTGTTTTTT. As protein: CASSMWDGYTGELFF. Complete variable domain (other parts from reference TRBV19 and TRBJ2-2): DGGITQSPKYLFRKEGQNVTLSCEQNLNHDAMYWYRQDPGQGLRLIYYSQIVNDFQKGDIAEGYSVSREKKESFPLTVTSAQKNPTAFYLCASSMWDGYTGELFFGEGSRLTVL.

The J gene is TRBJ2-5, the V gene TRBV20-1; 10 positions agree with TRBD1. With 0 bases clipped from V and 5 bases from J, the junction kept 3 bases outside the gene matches. The germline gives CDR1 DFQATT, CDR2 SNEGSKA (reference sequence). The CDR3 is made up of 14 amino acids. The CDR3 protein is CSARDDRGQETQYF. The CDR3 nucleotides are TGCAGTGCTAGAGACGACAGGGGGCAGGAGACCCAGTACTTC.

This clonotype was picked up a small number of times. The V gene is TRBV5-1, the J gene TRBJ1-2; D not resolved. The CDR3 consists of 19 residues. The V end lost 0 bases, the J end lost 2 bases, and 23 bases lay between the germline ends. Germline V gene lookup returns CDR1 SGHRS and CDR2 YFSETQ. This CDR3 reads CASSLEASSSHVPNYGYTF. CDR3 coding DNA: TGCGCCAGCAGCTTGGAAGCGAGTAGCAGTCATGTCCCCAACTATGGCTACACCTTC.

The rearrangement uses TRBV6-5 and TRBJ2-7; TRBD1 might be the D (6 bases). There are 14 residues in the CDR3. The germline V gene has CDR1 MNHEY and CDR2 SVGAGI. V was pared by 4 bases and J by 4 bases, with 14 bases between. The CDR3: CASSWGQAYYEQYF. In DNA, the CDR3 is TGTGCCAGCAGTTGGGGACAAGCCTATTACGAGCAGTACTTC.

This rearrangement joins TRBV5-1 to TRBJ1-1; the D gene is possibly TRBD1 (5 bases). V was trimmed by 4 bases and J by 0 bases, leaving 10 bases between them. The CDR3 has 14 residues. Germline V CDR1 and CDR2: SGHRS, YFSETQ. CDR3 bases: TGCGCCAGCAGCGCGGACACGATGAACACTGAAGCTTTCTTT. Protein sequence: CASSADTMNTEAFF.

This chain uses TRBV12-3 or TRBV12-4 with TRBJ2-2; the D is unclear. The V gene lost 1 base and the J gene lost 12 bases, with 9 bases spanning the gap. CDR3 length equals 12 residues. The CDR3: CASSLVRVQLFF. The CDR3 DNA is TGTGCCAGCAGTTTAGTCCGGGTGCAGCTGTTTTTT.

On this clonotype itself: One end of the junction varies from germline; a read error may be responsible. The J gene is TRBJ2-3, the V gene TRBV7-2, with a weak D call TRBD2 (6 bases). Germline CDR1 SGHTA, CDR2 FQGNSA. This CDR3 contains 16 residues. In DNA form, the CDR3 reads TGTGCCAACAGCTACTTGAGGACTACCCGCACAGATACGCAGTATTTT. The encoded protein is CANSYLRTTRTDTQYF.

The gene calls are TRBV6-6 and TRBJ2-1; 9 bases map to TRBD2. With 6 bases clipped from V and 6 bases from J, the junction kept 6 bases outside the gene matches. The germline gives CDR1 MNHNY, CDR2 SVGAGI (reference sequence). The CDR3 is 14 residues long. CDR3 nucleotide sequence: TGTGCCAGCAGCAGACTAGCGGATCCCAATGAGCAGTTCTTC. Translated, it gives CASSRLADPNEQFF.

This clonotype was picked up many times. CDR3 amino acids: CASSLGAGENTEAFF. DNA for the CDR3: TGTGCCAGCAGCTTAGGGGCCGGTGAGAACACTGAAGCTTTCTTT. The chain carries TRBV7-9 and TRBJ1-1; D gene uncertain. This CDR3 spans 15 amino acids. The V and J ends lost 1 base and 1 base respectively, with 10 bases between them. Germline V gives CDR1 SEHNR, CDR2 FQNEAQ (reference sequence).